This T cell receptor beta chain was sequenced during a study of T cell responses to AZD1222 COVID-19 vaccine. Libraries were prepared by immunoSEQ multiplex PCR; TCRdb keeps only in-frame clonotypes and omits some of them. The sample lists some 200,000 clones; roughly 90% were seen once. The V segment lost 4 bases and the J segment 4 bases; nucleotides outside the gene matches: 11. CDR1 SGHKS and CDR2 YYEKEE come from the germline V gene (reference sequence). This CDR3 has 17 residues. The specimen was peripheral blood, collected on day 0 of AZD1222 vaccination. The genes are TRBV5-5 and TRBJ1-1, with 12 bases matching TRBD1. The TCR comes from an adult in good health. The CDR3 DNA reads as TGTGCCAGCAGCGACCGAACAGGGACAGGGGGCCGCACTGAAGCTTTCTTT. Translation: CASSDRTGTGGRTEAFF.